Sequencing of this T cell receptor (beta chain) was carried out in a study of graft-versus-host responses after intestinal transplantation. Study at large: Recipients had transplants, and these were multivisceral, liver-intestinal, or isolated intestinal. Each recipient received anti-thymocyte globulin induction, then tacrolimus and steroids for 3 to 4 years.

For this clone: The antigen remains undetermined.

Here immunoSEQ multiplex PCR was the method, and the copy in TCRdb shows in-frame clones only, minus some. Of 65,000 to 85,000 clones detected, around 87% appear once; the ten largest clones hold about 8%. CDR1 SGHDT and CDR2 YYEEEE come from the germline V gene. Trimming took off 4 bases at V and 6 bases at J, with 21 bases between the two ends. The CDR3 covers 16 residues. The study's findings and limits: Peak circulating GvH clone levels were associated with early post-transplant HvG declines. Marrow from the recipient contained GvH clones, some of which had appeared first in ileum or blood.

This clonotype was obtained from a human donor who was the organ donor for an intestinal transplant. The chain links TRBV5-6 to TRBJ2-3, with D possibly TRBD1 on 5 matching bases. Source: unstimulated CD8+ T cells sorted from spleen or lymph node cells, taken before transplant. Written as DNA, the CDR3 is TGTGCCAGCAGCCCCGCAGGGCTGGGCGCTCCCGATACGCAGTATTTT. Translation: CASSPAGLGAPDTQYF.